This TCR beta chain was identified during a study of response to subunit inactivated influenza vaccine. This clonotype was recorded at least ten times. Antigen specificity is unknown. The CDR3 spans 13 residues. Germline V CDR1 and CDR2: LGHDT, YNNKEL (reference sequence). The V and J ends lost 1 base and 5 bases respectively, with 6 bases between them. TCRdb re-analysed the RT-PCR reads in MiXCR, keeping a single row per CDR3 protein. The sample carries around 480,000 distinct CDR3 sequences, 10% to 11% recorded once. Study results and caveats: New T cells are recruited in small numbers by each seasonal influenza vaccination, according to the authors' suggestion.

The gene calls are TRBV3-1 and TRBJ1-5; the D is unclear. This clonotype was obtained from a man in his forties or fifties who received an inactivated influenza vaccine. Sequencing was performed on PBMCs from blood, taken more than 35 days after vaccination. The CDR3 nucleotides read TGTGCCAGCAGCCAAGGGACGGATCAGCCCCAGCATTTT. It encodes CASSQGTDQPQHF.